These 13 T cell receptor beta chains were all obtained from the same sample, sequenced in a study of T-cell reconstitution after alpha-beta-depleted transplantation in children. The study's findings and limits: Newly produced T cells mostly accounted for T-cell counts and diversity one year post-transplant.

No antigen is known for these receptors. TCRbeta library preparation incorporated unique molecular identifiers. TCRdb re-derived calls from the PCR reads in MiXCR, one entry per CDR3 protein. The sample carries some 300,000 distinct CDR3 sequences, roughly 7.8% recorded once. The material was peripheral blood, obtained 360 days after TCRalphabeta/CD19-depleted stem cell transplant. These receptors all stem from a female patient aged 2-9 years who had a stem cell transplant for Fanconi anemia, so the T cells may come from the graft donor.

This clonotype has a count of ten or more. The chain couples TRBV16 to TRBJ1-2, with 8 bases matching TRBD1. From germline, CDR1 is KGHSY and CDR2 FQNENV. The CDR3 covers 14 residues. V was pared by 3 bases and J by 7 bases, with 7 bases of the junction left unmatched. The CDR3 protein is CASSQPDREAGYTF. The CDR3 DNA reads TGTGCCAGCAGCCAGCCGGACAGGGAGGCTGGCTACACCTTC.

In this sample, this clonotype turned up a few times. The chain carries TRBV20-1 and TRBJ2-6; 9 positions agree with TRBD1. The V gene's germline CDR1 is DFQATT and CDR2 SNEGSKA (reference sequence). The CDR3 extends over 15 amino acids. V lost 5 bases, J lost 1 base, and 3 bases stayed unmatched. CDR3 protein: CSAHRGLSGANVLTF. CDR3 coding DNA: TGCAGTGCTCACAGGGGGCTGTCTGGGGCCAACGTCCTGACTTTC.

V usage is TRBV6-2 or TRBV6-3 and J usage is TRBJ2-7, with D possibly being TRBD2 (5 bases). V shed 2 bases and J shed 3 bases, with 8 bases lying between them. This CDR3 is built from 13 residues. Germline V gene sequence: CDR1 MNHEY, CDR2 SVGEGT. The CDR3 sequence is CASSYRRDYEQYV. CDR3 nucleotides: TGTGCCAGCAGTTACAGACGGGACTACGAGCAGTACGTC.

This clonotype was observed many times. The chain links TRBV20-1 to TRBJ2-2; 9 positions agree with TRBD1. Looked up from germline, CDR1 is DFQATT and CDR2 is SNEGSKA (reference sequence). J lost 7 bases, V lost 0 bases, and 9 bases had no gene match. The CDR3 consists of 16 residues. CDR3 in amino acids: CSAREETGGLFGELFF. The CDR3 DNA follows: TGCAGTGCTAGAGAGGAGACAGGGGGTCTCTTCGGGGAGCTGTTTTTT.

This clonotype was detected only a few times. This rearrangement joins TRBV3-1 to TRBJ2-5; 15 positions match TRBD2. There are 17 residues in the CDR3. V was pared by 3 bases and J by 4 bases, with 6 bases of the junction left unmatched. Germline V gene lookup returns CDR1 LGHDT and CDR2 YNNKEL (reference sequence). CDR3 residues: CASSHGPGLAGGETQYF. The CDR3 DNA is TGTGCCAGCAGCCATGGCCCGGGACTAGCGGGAGGAGAGACCCAGTACTTC.

This clonotype has at least ten counts. V is TRBV5-1 and J is TRBJ1-4; D is unresolved. Germline-derived CDR1 and CDR2 are SGHRS and YFSETQ. The CDR3 covers 14 residues. Trimming left V 1 base short and J 2 bases short, with 6 bases between. CDR3 protein: CASSLRPTNEKLFF. The CDR3 nucleotides read TGCGCCAGCAGCTTGAGGCCCACTAATGAAAAACTGTTTTTT.

This clonotype has at least ten counts. This chain links TRBV10-3 with TRBJ1-1, with TRBD1 as a possible D gene (5 bases). This CDR3 is built from 15 residues. The germline V gene has CDR1 ENHRY and CDR2 SYGVKD. Deletions cut 4 bases from V and 0 bases from J, with 12 bases between. The CDR3 DNA sequence: TGTGCCATCAGTGCTTCGACAGACATGAACACTGAAGCTTTCTTT. This translates into CAISASTDMNTEAFF.

This clonotype appeared many times. The chain joins TRBV6-2 or TRBV6-3 to TRBJ2-3; D is ambiguous. CDR1 is MNHEY and CDR2 is SVGEGT in the germline V gene. Trimming left V 4 bases short and J 11 bases short, with 16 bases between. CDR3 length equals 13 residues. CDR3 sequence reads: CASSSKRTSGQYF. The DNA for the CDR3 is TGTGCCAGCAGTTCCAAACGGACCTCGGGGCAGTATTTT.

This clonotype was counted ten times or more. The chain joins TRBV6-5 to TRBJ1-1; 9 nucleotides line up with TRBD1. Trimming at V came to 4 bases and at J to 7 bases, leaving 7 bases not matched to a gene. Germline V CDR1 and CDR2: MNHEY, SVGAGI. The CDR3 has 14 residues. In DNA form, the CDR3 reads TGTGCCAGCAGTTCCCGGACAGGGGAGGTTGAAGCTTTCTTT. It specifies CASSSRTGEVEAFF.

Many counts were recorded for this clonotype. V usage is TRBV24-1 and J usage is TRBJ1-1, with a possible D match to TRBD1 (5 bases). Trimming took off 8 bases at V and 0 bases at J, with 9 bases between the two ends. CDR3 length: 13 residues. In germline, CDR1 is KGHDR, CDR2 SFDVKD. The CDR3 region is CATTDTLNTEAFF. In DNA, the CDR3 is TGTGCCACCACGGACACGTTGAACACTGAAGCTTTCTTT.

Many counts were recorded for this clonotype. Mismatch with germline at one junction end may stem from a read error. The chain joins TRBV20-1 to TRBJ2-7; 8 nucleotides line up with TRBD1. Germline CDR1 reads DFQATT; CDR2 reads SNEGSKA (reference sequence). There are 12 residues in the CDR3. CDR3 bases: TGCAGTGCACATCAGGGGGCCGGGAGTAGTGTCTTC. Translating it yields CSAHQGAGSSVF.

The chain carries TRBV6-6 and TRBJ1-1; no firm D call. Trimming took off 8 bases at V and 1 base at J, with 11 bases between the two ends. The CDR3 has 13 residues. From germline, CDR1 is MNHNY and CDR2 SVGAGI (reference sequence). CDR3 sequence (DNA): TGTGCCAGCCTTACGGGCGGGAACACTGAAGCTTTCTTT. Protein sequence: CASLTGGNTEAFF.

The chain employs TRBV3-1 and TRBJ2-7; 8 bases fit TRBD2. Germline V CDR1 and CDR2: LGHDT, YNNKEL (reference sequence). This CDR3 contains 16 residues. V dropped 3 bases and J dropped 7; count of bases not matched to a gene: 14. CDR3 protein: CASSHLPSSGLREQYF. In DNA form, the CDR3 reads TGTGCCAGCAGCCATCTCCCCTCTAGCGGGCTGAGGGAGCAGTACTTC.